The clone carrying this T cell receptor beta chain has a count of ten or more. Its antigen is undetermined. Previously published methods and listed TCR primers were used for the bulk TCR libraries. TCRdb processed the PCR reads anew with MiXCR; each CDR3 protein has one entry. The repertoire holds over 550,000 distinct CDR3 sequences, about 25% seen once, with around 0.78% in the top ten. This sample is drawn from a study of molecular identifiers for immune sequencing clone quantification. Germline loops: CDR1 ENHRY, CDR2 SYGVKD. V lost 6 bases and J 0 bases, leaving 12 bases between the germline ends. CDR3 length: 14 amino acids. General study results and limits: Detection of one spiked Jurkat cell's TCR RNA reportedly worked in 750,000 to 1,000,000 naive cells.

Naive CD8 T cells underwent sorting with the CD8+CD4-CCR7+CD45RA+ definition. The specimen was naive CD8+ T cells from blood, with Jurkat cell RNA spiked in. The sample's subset: FACS-sorted CD8+CD4-CCR7+CD45RA+ naive T cells. The clonotype comes from a human donor in good health. Some libraries in this study had Jurkat cell RNA spiked in. The chain carries TRBV10-3 and TRBJ2-7; D call uncertain. CDR3: CAISETSSSYEQYF. The CDR3 DNA follows: TGTGCCATCAGCGAGACCTCGAGCTCCTACGAGCAGTACTTC.